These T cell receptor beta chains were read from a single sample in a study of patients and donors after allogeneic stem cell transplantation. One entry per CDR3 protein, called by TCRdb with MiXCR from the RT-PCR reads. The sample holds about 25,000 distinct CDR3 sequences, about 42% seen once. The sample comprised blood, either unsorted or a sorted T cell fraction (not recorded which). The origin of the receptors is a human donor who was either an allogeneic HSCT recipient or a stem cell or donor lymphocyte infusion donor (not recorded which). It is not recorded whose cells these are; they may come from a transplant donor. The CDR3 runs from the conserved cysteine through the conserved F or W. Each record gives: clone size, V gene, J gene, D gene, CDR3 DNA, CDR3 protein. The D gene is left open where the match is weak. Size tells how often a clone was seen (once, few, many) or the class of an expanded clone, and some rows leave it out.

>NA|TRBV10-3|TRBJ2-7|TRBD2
TGTGCCATCGGCGGACTAGCAGGATACGAGCAGTACTTC
CAIGGLAGYEQYF
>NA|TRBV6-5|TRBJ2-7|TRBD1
TGTGCCAGCACCTTACTGACAGGGGGCAGCTACGAGCAGTACTTC
CASTLLTGGSYEQYF
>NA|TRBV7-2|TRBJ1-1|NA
TGTGCCAGCAGCAACTGGGGGCTTTTGGACACTGAAGCTTTCTTT
CASSNWGLLDTEAFF
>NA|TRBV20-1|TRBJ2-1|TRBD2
TGCAGTGCTAGCGGGACTAGCGGGAGGGCCTCTGAGCAGTTCTTC
CSASGTSGRASEQFF
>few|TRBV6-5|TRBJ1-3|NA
TGTGCCAGCAGTTACAGAGCTGGCGGAAACACCATATATTTT
CASSYRAGGNTIYF
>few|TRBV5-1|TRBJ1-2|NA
TGCGCCAGCAGCTTAGTAGGGACAAATGGCTACACCTTC
CASSLVGTNGYTF
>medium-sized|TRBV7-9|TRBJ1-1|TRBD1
TGTGCCAGCAGCTGGACAGGGGCTGAAGCTTTCTTT
CASSWTGAEAFF
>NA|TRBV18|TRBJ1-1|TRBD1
TGTGCCAGCACCGCCGGGACAGAGAAGAACACTGAAGCTTTCTTT
CASTAGTEKNTEAFF
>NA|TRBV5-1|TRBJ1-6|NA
TGCGCCAGCAGCGCGCCAGGGAGGTCACCCCTCCACTTT
CASSAPGRSPLHF
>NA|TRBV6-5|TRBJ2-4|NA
TGTGCCAGCATGGACAGCAACATTCAGTACTTC
CASMDSNIQYF